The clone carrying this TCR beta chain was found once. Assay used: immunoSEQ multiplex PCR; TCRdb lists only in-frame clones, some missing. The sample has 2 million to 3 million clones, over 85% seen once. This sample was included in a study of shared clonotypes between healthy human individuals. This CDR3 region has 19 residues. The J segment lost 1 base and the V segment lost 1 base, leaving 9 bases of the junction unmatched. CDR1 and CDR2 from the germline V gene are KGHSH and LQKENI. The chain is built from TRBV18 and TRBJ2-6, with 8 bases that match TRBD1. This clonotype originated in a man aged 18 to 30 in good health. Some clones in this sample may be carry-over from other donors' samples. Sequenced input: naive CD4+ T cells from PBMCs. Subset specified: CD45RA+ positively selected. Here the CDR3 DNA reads TGTGCCAGCTCACCACAGACCGGACAGGGTGTTTCTGGGGCCAACGTCCTGACTTTC. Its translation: CASSPQTGQGVSGANVLTF.